Shown below are 2 T cell receptor beta chains from a single sample sequenced in a study of blood T cells in healthy people across ages. A J-beta primer mix and a sample-barcoded 5' primer were used in a second PCR of about 7 to 12 cycles. TCRdb recomputed calls from the 5' RACE reads with MiXCR, one row per CDR3 protein. The top ten clones hold about 27% of a sample with just over 800,000 distinct CDR3 sequences, about 62% of them seen once. The sequencing input was blood. All receptors come from a man between 25 and 39 years old in good health.

This clonotype was counted once. At one end, the junction sequence differs from germline, possibly due to a read error. The V gene is TRBV18, the J gene TRBJ1-2; D remains unclear. The V gene's germline CDR1 is KGHSH and CDR2 LQKENI. CDR3 length equals 13 residues. CDR3 residues: CASSPGEGYGYTF. CDR3 sequence (DNA): TGCGCCAGCTCACCCGGGGAAGGCTATGGCTACACCTTC. The variable domain in full, completed from reference TRBV18 and TRBJ1-2, reads NAGVMQNPRHLVRRRGQEARLRCSPMKGHSHVYWYRQLPEEGLKFMVYLQKENIIDESGMPKERFSAEFPKEGPSILRIQQVVRGDSAAYFCASSPGEGYGYTFGSGTRLTVV.

The rearrangement uses TRBV5-1 and TRBJ1-2; D possibly corresponds to TRBD1 (6 bases). V shed 4 bases and J shed 4 bases, with 20 bases lying between them. This CDR3 has 16 residues. Germline CDR1 and CDR2: SGHRS and YFSETQ. The CDR3 DNA reads TGCGCCAGCAGCCCCACGCCGGCAGGGGATTGCTATGGCTACACCTTC. Residues: CASSPTPAGDCYGYTF.